Listed below are T cell receptor beta chains from one sample, sequenced in a study of T cells in Graves' hyperthyroidism and ophthalmopathy. MiXCR, run by TCRdb on the multiplex PCR reads, gives a single entry per CDR3 protein. The data contain fewer than 900,000 distinct CDR3 sequences, about a sixth of them singletons. The sequenced material came from blood. These receptors were obtained from a man younger than 35 with Graves' hyperthyroidism. Both conserved end residues are part of each CDR3. The D gene is left open where the match is weak. For some rows the clone size is stated as once, few or many, or as a class when expanded; others skip it.

few,TRBV9,TRBJ1-2,-,CASSSTGYSGYTF,TGTGCCAGCAGCTCAACCGGTTATAGTGGCTACACCTTC
many,TRBV20-1,TRBJ2-7,TRBD1,CSANPEQGVSYEQYF,TGCAGTGCTAACCCCGAACAGGGGGTAAGCTACGAGCAGTACTTC
few,TRBV5-1,TRBJ2-1,-,CASGEDRREQFF,TGCGCCAGCGGGGAGGACAGGAGAGAGCAGTTCTTC
-,TRBV7-9,TRBJ1-4,TRBD1,CASSPQGATNEKLFF,TGTGCCAGCAGCCCACAGGGGGCAACTAATGAAAAACTGTTTTTT
few,TRBV19,TRBJ1-5,TRBD1,CASSISAAGGDQPQHF,TGTGCCAGTAGTATATCGGCGGCAGGGGGAGATCAGCCCCAGCATTTT
few,TRBV4-1,TRBJ2-7,-,CASSQVGTRGYEQYF,TGCGCCAGCAGCCAAGTCGGGACAAGAGGCTACGAGCAGTACTTC
-,TRBV20-1,TRBJ2-4,-,CSAREWQGSAKNIQYF,TGCAGTGCTAGAGAATGGCAGGGCTCGGCCAAAAACATTCAGTACTTC
many,TRBV5-6,TRBJ1-6,-,CASSFGGRPNSPLHF,TGTGCCAGCAGCTTTGGCGGCAGGCCTAATTCACCCCTCCACTTT
few,TRBV6-2/TRBV6-3,TRBJ2-1,TRBD2,CASSYLAGHYNEQFF,TGTGCCAGCAGTTACCTAGCGGGTCACTACAATGAGCAGTTCTTC
-,TRBV11-3,TRBJ1-2,-,CASSSLEGGYTF,TGTGCCAGCAGCTCGCTCGAGGGGGGCTACACCTTC
-,TRBV6-2/TRBV6-3,TRBJ2-1,TRBD1,CASSQDLDRGKFF,TGTGCCAGCAGTCAAGATCTCGACAGGGGCAAGTTCTTC
few,TRBV5-5,TRBJ2-7,-,CASSPTDSRANEQYF,TGTGCCAGCAGCCCTACGGACAGTCGGGCTAACGAGCAGTACTTC
-,TRBV3-1,TRBJ2-1,TRBD1,CASSPGTVGSNEQFF,TGTGCCAGCAGCCCCGGGACAGTGGGGTCCAATGAGCAGTTCTTC
few,TRBV30,TRBJ1-4,-,CAWSGGWTATNEKLFF,TGTGCCTGGAGTGGGGGGTGGACTGCAACTAATGAAAAACTGTTTTTT
few,TRBV29-1,TRBJ2-2,-,CSAMPGYGELFF,TGCAGCGCCATGCCAGGGTACGGGGAGCTGTTTTTT
-,TRBV5-1,TRBJ2-7,-,CASSLGRPISYEQYF,TGCGCCAGCAGCTTAGGAAGGCCTATCTCCTACGAGCAGTACTTC
-,TRBV24-1,TRBJ2-1,-,CATSDFTGSYSYNEQFF,TGTGCCACCAGTGATTTCACCGGATCCTATTCCTACAATGAGCAGTTCTTC
many,TRBV30,TRBJ2-5,-,CAWSVGQRETQYF,TGTGCCTGGAGTGTCGGACAGAGAGAGACCCAGTACTTC
many,TRBV20-1,TRBJ2-7,-,CSAEAGYEQYF,TGCAGTGCCGAAGCGGGCTACGAGCAGTACTTC
few,TRBV19,TRBJ2-5,TRBD2,CASSTTSGKGETQYF,TGTGCCAGTAGTACGACTAGCGGGAAAGGGGAGACCCAGTACTTC
many,TRBV3-1,TRBJ2-1,-,CASSQDQDSLPYNEQFF,TGTGCCAGCAGCCAAGACCAGGACAGTCTCCCCTACAATGAGCAGTTCTTC
few,TRBV5-5,TRBJ2-7,TRBD1,CASSLVRQGVGEQYF,TGTGCCAGCAGCTTGGTTCGACAGGGGGTGGGAGAGCAGTACTTC
few,TRBV27,TRBJ1-4,-,CASSVLPGPTRGPEKLFF,TGTGCCAGCAGTGTACTTCCGGGCCCAACCAGGGGTCCGGAAAAACTGTTTTTT
few,TRBV4-3,TRBJ2-7,TRBD2,CASSQVVGTSGSPYEQYF,TGCGCCAGCAGCCAAGTTGTTGGGACTAGCGGGAGCCCCTACGAGCAGTACTTC
-,TRBV10-3,TRBJ2-3,TRBD2,CAISESGLATDTQYF,TGTGCCATCAGTGAGTCGGGACTAGCGACAGATACGCAGTATTTT
-,TRBV6-2/TRBV6-3,TRBJ1-5,TRBD1,CASSPTPGQVSRKPQHF,TGTGCCAGCAGTCCCACCCCGGGACAGGTAAGCAGGAAGCCCCAGCATTTT
many,TRBV18,TRBJ2-7,TRBD1,CASSPGQGSLGEQYF,TGTGCCAGCTCACCGGGACAGGGATCTCTCGGCGAGCAGTACTTC
many,TRBV20-1,TRBJ2-3,TRBD2,CRGIAGGDTDTQYF,TGCAGGGGAATAGCGGGAGGCGACACAGATACGCAGTATTTT
few,TRBV7-2,TRBJ2-2,-,CASHEGPYTGELFF,TGTGCCAGCCACGAGGGGCCCTACACCGGGGAGCTGTTTTTT